Listed here are 29 T cell receptor beta chains from one sample, sequenced in a study of blood T cell repertoires in COVID-19. The table came from immunoSEQ multiplex PCR; TCRdb's copy has only in-frame clones and leaves some out. Among fewer than 450,000 clones listed, about 88% were seen once. Sequencing was done on a sample of peripheral blood. All receptors come from a woman in her 70s with COVID-19, enrolled during active disease.

The rearrangement joins TRBV9 to TRBJ1-1; D gene uncertain. V lost 0 bases and J lost 3, with 12 bases in between. The CDR3 has 15 residues. Germline V lookup: CDR1 SGDLS, CDR2 YYNGEE. Written as DNA, the CDR3 is TGTGCCAGCAGCGTAGAGGTTGGGAGTCACACTGAAGCTTTCTTT. Its protein product is CASSVEVGSHTEAFF. Based on the CDR3 plus reference TRBV9 and TRBJ1-1, the full variable domain is DSGVTQTPKHLITATGQRVTLRCSPRSGDLSVYWYQQSLDQGLQFLIQYYNGEERAKGNILERFSAQQFPDLHSELNLSSLELGDSALYFCASSVEVGSHTEAFFGQGTRLTVV.

The V call is TRBV6-5, the J call TRBJ1-5, with 7 bases fitting TRBD1. V gave up 2 bases and J gave up 2 bases; unmatched junction bases: 3. The CDR3 has 15 residues. CDR1 is MNHEY, CDR2 SVGAGI, per germline. The CDR3 sequence is CASSYAGTGNQPQHF. The CDR3 DNA reads TGTGCCAGCAGTTACGCGGGGACAGGCAATCAGCCCCAGCATTTT.

The rearrangement links TRBV24-1 to TRBJ2-1; D call uncertain. Germline V gene lookup returns CDR1 KGHDR and CDR2 SFDVKD. The CDR3 runs to 14 residues. With 9 bases removed from V and 5 bases from J, the gap between germline ends came to 16 bases. In nucleotides, the CDR3 is TGTGCCACCGAGAATGGGCCACCCAACAATGAGCAGTTCTTC. Translation: CATENGPPNNEQFF.

The rearrangement links TRBV28 to TRBJ1-1; 9 bases agree with TRBD1. Germline V lookup: CDR1 MDHEN, CDR2 SYDVKM. V lost 8 bases, J lost 10 bases, and 14 bases stayed unmatched. This CDR3 is 14 amino acids long. CDR3 protein: CASLDSGTGNRAFF. The DNA for the CDR3 is TGTGCCAGCTTGGATTCCGGGACAGGGAACAGAGCTTTCTTT.

The chain links TRBV5-4 to TRBJ2-7; perhaps TRBD1 as D (6 bases). The CDR3 contains 13 residues. The germline V gene has CDR1 SGHNT and CDR2 YYREEE (reference sequence). V was trimmed by 6 bases and J by 0 bases, leaving 10 bases between them. The DNA for the CDR3 is TGTGCCAGCACCGTGGACAGCTCCTACGAGCAGTACTTC. It translates to CASTVDSSYEQYF.

The chain uses TRBV9 and TRBJ2-7; 11 positions agree with TRBD2. The length of the CDR3 is 15 residues. The V gene end was trimmed by 2 bases and the J gene end by 3 bases; junction bases not matched to a gene: 4. Germline V gene data show CDR1 as SGDLS and CDR2 as YYNGEE. The DNA of the CDR3 is TGTGCCAGCAGCGTTGGGACTAGCGGTGTCTACGAGCAGTACTTC. Amino acids: CASSVGTSGVYEQYF.

The J gene is TRBJ1-4, the V gene TRBV18; D perhaps matches TRBD1 (5 bases). The CDR3 has 15 amino acids. Trimming cost V 0 bases and J 8 bases, with 13 bases left between them. Germline V lookup: CDR1 KGHSH, CDR2 LQKENI. The DNA for the CDR3 is TGTGCCAGCTCACCACCGTCGCAGGGTGGCGAAAAACTGTTTTTT. It encodes CASSPPSQGGEKLFF.

This rearrangement joins TRBV7-9 to TRBJ1-1; D perhaps matches TRBD1 (5 bases). V was cut by 6 bases and J by 5 bases, with 16 bases left in between. The V gene's germline CDR1 is SEHNR and CDR2 FQNEAQ (reference sequence). This CDR3 has 14 residues. The CDR3 DNA reads TGTGCCAGCAGAAATCCAGGGTTGAGAACTGAAGCTTTCTTT. The encoded protein is CASRNPGLRTEAFF.

The chain links TRBV29-1 to TRBJ1-1; D may be TRBD1 (5 bases). With 1 base removed from V and 0 bases from J, the gap between germline ends came to 12 bases. The CDR3 has 15 amino acids. The germline V gene has CDR1 SQVTM and CDR2 ANQGSEA. The CDR3 nucleotides read TGCAGCGTTGAAGTCCCTCGGGGGATGAACACTGAAGCTTTCTTT. Amino acid sequence: CSVEVPRGMNTEAFF.

The gene calls are TRBV12-3 or TRBV12-4 and TRBJ1-5; tentatively, D is TRBD1 (6 bases). Deletions cut 8 bases from V and 11 bases from J, with 19 bases between. The CDR3 is made up of 13 amino acids. CDR3 bases: TGTGCCAGCGGGCAGGGTGGGGGCTTGGCCCAGCATTTT. This translates into CASGQGGGLAQHF.

The chain combines TRBV5-1 with TRBJ2-5; a weak D match, TRBD2 (6 bases). The V and J ends lost 2 bases and 5 bases respectively, with 13 bases between them. Germline values: CDR1 SGHRS, CDR2 YFSETQ. This CDR3 comprises 14 residues. CDR3 nucleotide sequence: TGCGCCAGCAGCTTCGAAGGAGGGGAGGAGACCCAGTACTTC. Encoded protein: CASSFEGGEETQYF. Supplemented by reference TRBV5-1 and TRBJ2-5, the full variable domain reads KAGVTQTPRYLIKTRGQQVTLSCSPISGHRSVSWYQQTPGQGLQFLFEYFSETQRNKGNFPGRFSGRQFSNSRSEMNVSTLELGDSALYLCASSFEGGEETQYFGPGTRLLVL.

This chain uses TRBV5-6 with TRBJ1-1; possibly TRBD1 for D (6 bases). Germline CDR1 and CDR2: SGHDT and YYEEEE. The CDR3 extends over 13 amino acids. The ends were cut back, 5 bases at V and 6 bases at J, with 14 bases in the middle. The CDR3 DNA reads as TGTGCCAGCAGGAGTCAGGGGCTGTCTGAAGCTTTCTTT. This translates into CASRSQGLSEAFF.

The CDR3 region is CAWSVEAYEQYF. In DNA form, the CDR3 reads TGTGCCTGGAGTGTAGAGGCCTACGAGCAGTACTTC. The rearrangement uses TRBV30 and TRBJ2-7; D is unclear. Per germline, CDR1 GTSNPN and CDR2 SVGIG (reference sequence). The CDR3 covers 12 residues. The V end was cut by 0 bases, the J end by 2 bases, with 5 bases between.

CDR3 bases: TGTGCCAGCAGGGCTAAAGGGGATGAGCAGTTCTTC. Residues: CASRAKGDEQFF. The chain uses TRBV3-1 (or the pseudogene TRBV3-2) and TRBJ2-1, with a possible D match to TRBD1 (5 bases). The V and J ends lost 6 bases and 8 bases respectively, with 11 bases between them. Per the germline V gene, CDR1 is LGHDT and CDR2 is YNNKEL (reference sequence). The CDR3 sequence is 12 residues long.

V gene TRBV9 combines with J gene TRBJ1-6; TRBD1 might be the D (6 bases). Germline CDR1 reads SGDLS; CDR2 reads YYNGEE. The CDR3 has 15 residues. V was cut by 0 bases and J by 9 bases, with 13 bases left in between. For the CDR3, the DNA is TGTGCCAGCAGCGTAGGGGACAATAAGGGTTCACCCCTCCACTTT. Translation: CASSVGDNKGSPLHF.

J is TRBJ1-2 and V is TRBV28; 8 nucleotides align to TRBD1. The CDR3 contains 13 residues. The V and J ends lost 6 bases and 3 bases, in that order; junction bases with no gene match: 3. In germline, CDR1 is MDHEN, CDR2 SYDVKM. The CDR3 sequence is CASRTGVDYGYTF. CDR3 nucleotide sequence: TGTGCCAGCAGGACAGGGGTAGACTATGGCTACACCTTC.

This clone turned up a few times. Other DNA sequences in this sample translate to the same CDR3. This rearrangement joins TRBV6-1 to TRBJ1-2; TRBD1 might be the D (5 bases). V was shortened by 3 bases and J by 3 bases, with 8 bases between the two germline ends. Germline V gene data show CDR1 as MNHNS and CDR2 as SASEGT. This CDR3 region has 13 residues. The CDR3 is CASSEQGDYGYTF. In DNA, the CDR3 is TGTGCCAGCAGTGAGCAGGGCGACTATGGCTACACCTTC.

This clone was counted only a few times. The chain is built from TRBV7-9 and TRBJ2-7, with a possible D match to TRBD1 (5 bases). V lost 1 base and J 3 bases, leaving 10 bases between the germline ends. The CDR3 totals 14 residues. Per germline, CDR1 SEHNR and CDR2 FQNEAQ (reference sequence). The CDR3 sequence: CASSLGRQNYEQYF. CDR3 DNA: TGTGCCAGCAGCTTAGGTCGACAGAACTACGAGCAGTACTTC.

V and J are TRBV29-1 and TRBJ2-5, with 9 bases aligning to TRBD1. CDR3 length: 15 amino acids. The V gene's germline CDR1 is SQVTM and CDR2 ANQGSEA. V gave up 8 bases and J gave up 9 bases; unmatched junction bases: 19. For the CDR3, the DNA is TGCAGCTCAACCTGGGACAGGGCCAATCAAGGGGCCCAGTACTTC. Its protein is CSSTWDRANQGAQYF. Using reference TRBV29-1 and TRBJ2-5 for the parts outside the CDR3, the full variable domain is SAVISQKPSRDICQRGTSLTIQCQVDSQVTMMFWYRQQPGQSLTLIATANQGSEATYESGFVIDKFPISRPNLTFSTLTVSNMSPEDSSIYLCSSTWDRANQGAQYFGPGTRLLVL.

For the CDR3, the DNA is TGCGCCAGCAGAGCCGGGACTAGCGGGGCGGTCACAGATACGCAGTATTTT. Translated: CASRAGTSGAVTDTQYF. The V gene is TRBV10-1, the J gene TRBJ2-3; 13 bases align to TRBD2. V shed 6 bases, J shed 2 bases, and the junction held 8 bases outside the gene matches. Germline V CDR1 and CDR2: WNHNN, SYGVQD (reference sequence). The CDR3 covers 17 residues.

The chain combines TRBV5-4 with TRBJ1-2, with 9 bases fitting TRBD1. With 2 bases clipped from V and 5 bases from J, the junction kept 1 base outside the gene matches. Germline V gene sequence: CDR1 SGHNT, CDR2 YYREEE (reference sequence). This CDR3 region has 13 residues. CDR3 amino acids: CASSFGTGYGYTF. CDR3 nucleotides: TGTGCCAGCAGCTTCGGGACAGGGTATGGCTACACCTTC.

The genes are TRBV7-9 and TRBJ1-1; TRBD1 aligns across 11 bases. This CDR3 has 15 residues. Germline assignment: CDR1 SEHNR and CDR2 FQNEAQ (reference sequence). Germline trimming cut 2 bases from V and 4 bases from J; bases unmatched to any gene: 3. In nucleotides, the CDR3 is TGTGCCAGCAGCTTAAGTGGGACAGGGGGCACTGAAGCTTTCTTT. It encodes CASSLSGTGGTEAFF.

This chain uses TRBV19 with TRBJ2-7; D call uncertain. CDR3 size: 13 residues. V gave up 5 bases and J gave up 0 bases, with 8 bases separating them. CDR1 is LNHDA and CDR2 is SQIVND in the germline V gene (reference sequence). Here the CDR3 reads CASSPDISYEQYF. The CDR3 coding sequence is TGTGCCAGTAGTCCCGACATCTCCTACGAGCAGTACTTC.

This clone occurred a few times. The chain combines TRBV7-9 with TRBJ1-1; 7 positions match TRBD1. Germline V gene data show CDR1 as SEHNR and CDR2 as FQNEAQ (reference sequence). The V gene end was trimmed by 6 bases and the J gene end by 3 bases; junction bases not matched to a gene: 7. This CDR3 is 14 amino acids long. The CDR3 protein is CASRRRQGDTEAFF. The CDR3 DNA reads TGTGCCAGCAGACGAAGACAGGGTGACACTGAAGCTTTCTTT.

This chain joins TRBV10-3 and TRBJ1-2, with TRBD1 as a possible D gene (5 bases). The V gene lost 4 bases and the J gene lost 8 bases, with 14 bases spanning the gap. Germline CDR1 reads ENHRY; CDR2 reads SYGVKD. There are 13 residues in the CDR3. The CDR3: CAISGREEGGYTF. Written as DNA, the CDR3 is TGTGCCATCAGTGGCAGGGAGGAAGGGGGCTACACCTTC.

The rearrangement uses TRBV9 and TRBJ2-1, with a possible D match to TRBD1 (6 bases). Per the germline V gene, CDR1 is SGDLS and CDR2 is YYNGEE. The CDR3 has 16 amino acids. The V end lost 0 bases, the J end lost 2 bases, and 12 bases lay between the germline ends. CDR3 residues: CASSVGGPSPYNEQFF. CDR3 DNA sequence: TGTGCCAGCAGCGTAGGGGGGCCAAGTCCCTACAATGAGCAGTTCTTC.

The V call is TRBV7-2, the J call TRBJ1-2, with 7 bases matching TRBD1. This CDR3 contains 15 residues. V lost 5 bases and J lost 1; bases outside the gene matches: 7. Germline assignment: CDR1 SGHTA and CDR2 FQGNSA. CDR3 in amino acids: CASSARDSLNYGYTF. CDR3 DNA sequence: TGTGCCAGCAGCGCCCGGGACAGTCTTAACTATGGCTACACCTTC.

The V call is TRBV30, the J call TRBJ1-2; 9 bases are a match to TRBD1. This CDR3 region has 13 residues. Per germline, CDR1 GTSNPN and CDR2 SVGIG (reference sequence). The V segment lost 6 bases and the J segment 8 bases; nucleotides outside the gene matches: 10. The CDR3 DNA sequence: TGTGCCTGCACAGAAGGGACAGGGACGGGCTACACCTTC. Its protein is CACTEGTGTGYTF.

The rearrangement uses TRBV2 and TRBJ2-5, with a weak D call TRBD2 (5 bases). Germline-derived CDR1 and CDR2 are SNHLY and FYNNEI. The CDR3 contains 13 residues. Deletions cut 4 bases from V and 3 bases from J, with 9 bases between. CDR3 nucleotides: TGTGCCAGCAGTGGACGGGATGAAGAGACCCAGTACTTC. This sequence encodes CASSGRDEETQYF. The whole variable domain, filled in from reference TRBV2 and TRBJ2-5, reads EPEVTQTPSHQVTQMGQEVILRCVPISNHLYFYWYRQILGQKVEFLVSFYNNEISEKSEIFDDQFSVERPDGSNFTLKIRSTKLEDSAMYFCASSGRDEETQYFGPGTRLLVL.